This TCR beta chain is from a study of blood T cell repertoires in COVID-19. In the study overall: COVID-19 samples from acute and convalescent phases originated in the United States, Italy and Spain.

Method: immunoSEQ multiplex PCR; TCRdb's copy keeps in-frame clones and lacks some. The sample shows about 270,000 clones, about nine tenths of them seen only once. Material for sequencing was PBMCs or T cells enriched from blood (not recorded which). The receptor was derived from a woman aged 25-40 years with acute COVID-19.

CDR3 in amino acids: CSASFPGPAYEQYF. In DNA form, the CDR3 reads TGCAGTGCTAGTTTTCCAGGGCCCGCCTACGAGCAGTACTTC. The rearrangement links TRBV20-1 to TRBJ2-7; a weak D match, TRBD1 (5 bases). The V end lost 3 bases, the J end lost 2 bases, and 14 bases lay between the germline ends. CDR3 size: 14 residues. The germline V gene has CDR1 DFQATT and CDR2 SNEGSKA (reference sequence).